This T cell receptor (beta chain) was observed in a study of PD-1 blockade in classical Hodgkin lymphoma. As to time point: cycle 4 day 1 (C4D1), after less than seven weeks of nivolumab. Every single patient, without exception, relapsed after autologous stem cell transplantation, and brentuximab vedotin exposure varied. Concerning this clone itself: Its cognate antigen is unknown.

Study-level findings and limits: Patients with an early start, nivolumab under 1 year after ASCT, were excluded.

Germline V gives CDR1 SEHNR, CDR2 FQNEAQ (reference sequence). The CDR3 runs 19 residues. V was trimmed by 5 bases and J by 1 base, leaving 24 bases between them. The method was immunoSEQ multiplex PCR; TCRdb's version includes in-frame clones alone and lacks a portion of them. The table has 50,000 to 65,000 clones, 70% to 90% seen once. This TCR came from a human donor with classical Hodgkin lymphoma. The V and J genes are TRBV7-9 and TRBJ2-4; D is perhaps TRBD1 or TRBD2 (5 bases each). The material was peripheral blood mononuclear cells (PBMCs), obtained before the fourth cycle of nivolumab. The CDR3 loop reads CASSPRGGGLVGAKNIQYF. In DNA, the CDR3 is TGTGCCAGCAGCCCACGAGGTGGGGGATTGGTGGGGGCCAAAAACATTCAGTACTTC.